This entry lists 3 T cell receptor beta chains sequenced from one sample in a study of identical twins. TCRdb fed the 5' RACE reads into MiXCR, producing one record per CDR3 protein. Here the sample spans about 660,000 distinct CDR3 sequences, less than 10% being singletons. Another study also made use of these data, one on yellow fever vaccine responses in identical twins.

Sequences were obtained from PBMCs. All receptors derive from a woman younger than 30 in good health.

The chain uses TRBV20-1 and TRBJ2-1; a weak D match, TRBD2 (5 bases). Germline V lookup: CDR1 DFQATT, CDR2 SNEGSKA (reference sequence). Trimming cost V 6 bases and J 3 bases, with 18 bases left between them. The CDR3 consists of 15 residues. CDR3 nucleotides: TGCAGTGCCATCGACGGCGGGCTAAACTACAATGAGCAGTTCTTC. Translated: CSAIDGGLNYNEQFF.

In this sample, this clonotype turned up a few times. The chain is built from TRBV20-1 and TRBJ2-7, with 16 bases aligning to TRBD2. Germline CDR1 is DFQATT and CDR2 is SNEGSKA (reference sequence). The length of the CDR3 is 17 residues. V shed 6 bases, J shed 3 bases, and the junction held 11 bases outside the gene matches. DNA for the CDR3: TGCAGTGCGCCTACCGGGACTAGCGGGAGGGGTGGCTACGAGCAGTACTTC. Translated: CSAPTGTSGRGGYEQYF.

The chain employs TRBV6-2 or TRBV6-3 and TRBJ2-2; D possibly uses TRBD1 or TRBD2 (5 bases each). Germline V gene lookup returns CDR1 MNHEY and CDR2 SVGEGT. The V gene lost 4 bases and the J gene lost 7 bases, with 10 bases spanning the gap. This CDR3 is 13 amino acids long. The CDR3 loop is CASSFTRGGELFF. In DNA, the CDR3 is TGTGCCAGCAGTTTCACGAGGGGCGGGGAGCTGTTTTTT.